What follows are 32 T cell receptor beta chains derived from one specimen sequenced in a study of a mutant IDH1 vaccine in newly diagnosed glioma. The assay was immunoSEQ multiplex PCR, and TCRdb's table has in-frame clones only and misses some. Of 50,000 to 75,000 clones listed, 80% are singletons. Time point indicated: week 11, during vaccination. The study gave 300 ug of mutant IDH1 20-mer peptide per vaccine dose, with topical imiquimod. For these receptors, no antigen is known. The source material was PBMCs, sampled from a glioma patient whose treatment included an IDH1 peptide vaccine. These receptor sequences come from a man aged 50-59 years with glioma.

The sample holds one count of this clone. The gene calls are TRBV4-1 and TRBJ1-1; D not resolved. The CDR3 is 13 amino acids. V lost 4 bases and J lost 8, with 14 bases in between. Germline assignment: CDR1 MGHRA and CDR2 YSYEKL. CDR3 amino acids: CASSPTPRPEAFF. The CDR3 DNA reads as TGCGCCAGCAGCCCCACCCCCCGCCCAGAAGCTTTCTTT.

The chain has TRBV7-2 and TRBJ2-5; D not resolved. Trimming removed 5 bases at V and 4 bases at J, with 17 bases between. There are 15 residues in the CDR3. CDR1 and CDR2 from the germline V gene are SGHTA and FQGNSA. This CDR3 is CASSPEFRQGETQYF. DNA of the CDR3: TGTGCCAGCAGCCCCGAGTTCCGCCAAGGAGAGACCCAGTACTTC.

V and J are TRBV7-9 and TRBJ2-7, with 8 bases matching TRBD1. CDR1 and CDR2 from the germline V gene are SEHNR and FQNEAQ (reference sequence). J was trimmed by 2 bases and V by 5 bases; bases with no gene match: 5. The CDR3 length is 14 residues. CDR3 loop: CASSETGAPYEQYF. CDR3 DNA sequence: TGTGCCAGCAGCGAGACAGGGGCGCCCTACGAGCAGTACTTC.

This clone was seen only once. V and J are TRBV5-1 and TRBJ1-1; D is perhaps TRBD1 (5 bases). Germline loops: CDR1 SGHRS, CDR2 YFSETQ. The CDR3 is 15 amino acids. Trimming removed 0 bases from V and 1 base from J, with 10 bases in between. DNA for the CDR3: TGCGCCAGCAGCTTGGAGGGACCTCCGAACACTGAAGCTTTCTTT. Its protein product is CASSLEGPPNTEAFF.

The chain links TRBV7-9 to TRBJ1-5; D is unresolved. The CDR3 extends over 13 amino acids. Germline V gene sequence: CDR1 SEHNR, CDR2 FQNEAQ (reference sequence). Deletions cut 1 base from V and 7 bases from J, with 8 bases between. The CDR3 loop is CASSLGNLQPQHF. The CDR3 DNA is TGTGCCAGCAGCTTAGGGAATTTACAGCCCCAGCATTTT.

This chain links TRBV4-3 with TRBJ2-7; 7 bases fit TRBD1. V gave up 2 bases and J gave up 5 bases; unmatched junction bases: 3. Germline CDR1 LGHNA, CDR2 YSLEER. CDR3 length equals 13 residues. CDR3 sequence: CASSQPGQDEQYF. In nucleotides, the CDR3 is TGCGCCAGCAGCCAACCAGGACAGGACGAGCAGTACTTC.

The rearrangement joins TRBV21-1 to TRBJ2-5. TRBV21-1 is a listed pseudogene. CDR3 length equals 14 residues. The CDR3 bases are TGTGCCAGCAGCAAACAGGACGACGGTGAGACCCAGTACTTC. Translated: CASSKQDDGETQYF.

This sequence joins TRBV4-1 and TRBJ2-1; TRBD2 aligns across 10 bases. Germline V lookup: CDR1 MGHRA, CDR2 YSYEKL. J lost 10 bases, V lost 5 bases, and 8 bases had no gene match. The CDR3 has 14 residues. CDR3 region: CASSNPGLAWEQFF. The CDR3 coding sequence is TGCGCCAGCAGCAACCCGGGACTAGCGTGGGAGCAGTTCTTC.

This rearrangement joins TRBV7-2 to TRBJ1-4; D call uncertain. Trimming took off 1 base at V and 10 bases at J, with 4 bases between the two ends. CDR3 length equals 11 residues. Germline CDR1 SGHTA, CDR2 FQGNSA. The CDR3 is CASSLGGKLFF. The CDR3 nucleotides read TGTGCCAGCAGCTTAGGCGGAAAACTGTTTTTT.

The V and J genes are TRBV7-8 and TRBJ2-5, with D maybe TRBD1 (7 bases). The V and J ends lost 6 bases and 1 base respectively, with 18 bases between them. Per germline, CDR1 SGHVS and CDR2 FQNEAQ. The CDR3 length is 16 residues. The CDR3 is CASRSTRGRRQETQYF. The CDR3 DNA follows: TGTGCCAGCAGATCGACTAGGGGGCGCCGCCAAGAGACCCAGTACTTC.

J is TRBJ2-5 and V is TRBV9, with D uncertain. Trimming pared 0 bases from V and 2 bases from J, leaving 8 bases between. CDR1 is SGDLS and CDR2 is YYNGEE in the germline V gene. The CDR3 runs 14 residues. This CDR3 reads CASSVDLLQETQYF. Written as DNA, the CDR3 is TGTGCCAGCAGCGTAGATCTGTTACAAGAGACCCAGTACTTC.

V and J are TRBV13 and TRBJ2-7; no firm D call. Germline V gene data show CDR1 as PRHDT and CDR2 as FYEKMQ (reference sequence). The CDR3 runs 14 residues. The germline V and J ends were trimmed by 6 bases and 0 bases, with 12 bases remaining between them. CDR3 protein: CASRWAFRSYEQYF. DNA for the CDR3: TGTGCCAGCAGATGGGCCTTCCGCTCCTACGAGCAGTACTTC.

V and J are TRBV29-1 and TRBJ2-7, with 10 bases matching TRBD2. Trimming took 6 bases from V and 0 from J; bases not matched to a gene: 8. The germline gives CDR1 SQVTM, CDR2 ANQGSEA. The CDR3 loop spans 15 amino acids. The CDR3 here is CSVLKLAGSSYEQYF. The CDR3 DNA sequence: TGCAGCGTCCTAAAACTAGCGGGAAGCTCCTACGAGCAGTACTTC.

There are a few counts of this clone. The rearrangement joins TRBV21-1 to TRBJ2-7; TRBD1 is the table's D call and was not checked against the DNA. TRBV21-1 is a known pseudogene. There are 15 residues in the CDR3. CDR3 DNA sequence: TGTGCCAGCCCTCAAGGGGCAACCTACCCCTACGAGCAGTACTTC. Encoded protein: CASPQGATYPYEQYF.

The CDR3 sequence is CASSPGSMNTEAFF. CDR3 DNA: TGTGCCAGCTCGCCCGGGAGTATGAACACTGAAGCTTTCTTT. J is TRBJ1-1 and V is TRBV18; D gene uncertain. The CDR3 has 14 amino acids. Germline CDR1 and CDR2: KGHSH and LQKENI. The V end lost 6 bases, the J end lost 0 bases, and 11 bases lay between the germline ends. Full variable domain (missing parts from reference TRBV18 and TRBJ1-1): NAGVMQNPRHLVRRRGQEARLRCSPMKGHSHVYWYRQLPEEGLKFMVYLQKENIIDESGMPKERFSAEFPKEGPSILRIQQVVRGDSAAYFCASSPGSMNTEAFFGQGTRLTVV.

The chain has TRBV5-1 and TRBJ2-2; D is ambiguous. Germline assignment: CDR1 SGHRS and CDR2 YFSETQ. V lost 0 bases and J 8 bases, leaving 14 bases between the germline ends. CDR3 length: 15 residues. DNA of the CDR3: TGCGCCAGCAGCTTGGAACACGGTGCACAGGGGGAGCTGTTTTTT. The encoded protein is CASSLEHGAQGELFF.

This clone was observed a few times. V is TRBV7-3 and J is TRBJ2-7; TRBD1 might be the D (7 bases). The V and J ends lost 5 bases and 6 bases respectively, with 20 bases between them. The CDR3 runs to 15 residues. Germline CDR1 reads SGHTA; CDR2 reads FQGTGA. CDR3 sequence (DNA): TGTGCCAGCAGCCCTTCGACCTACAGGGGAGGCGAGCAGTACTTC. It specifies CASSPSTYRGGEQYF.

The genes are TRBV6-6 and TRBJ2-3; D remains ambiguous. V was clipped by 1 base and J by 2 bases, with 13 bases between them. The V gene's germline CDR1 is MNHNY and CDR2 SVGAGI (reference sequence). This CDR3 spans 16 amino acids. CDR3: CASSYLPAENTDTQYF. In DNA, the CDR3 is TGTGCCAGCAGTTACTTACCAGCAGAGAACACAGATACGCAGTATTTT.

The J gene is TRBJ2-2, the V gene TRBV7-9; a weak D match, TRBD2 (5 bases). From germline, CDR1 is SEHNR and CDR2 FQNEAQ (reference sequence). The CDR3 contains 14 residues. V was trimmed by 1 base and J by 4 bases, leaving 7 bases between them. CDR3 bases: TGTGCCAGCAGCTTAGGAGGAGGCACCGGGGAGCTGTTTTTT. It is translated as CASSLGGGTGELFF.

This clone turned up a few times. DNA of the CDR3: TGTGCCAGCATCTTGCGGACAGGGCGGACTGAAGCTTTCTTT. The encoded protein is CASILRTGRTEAFF. The chain has TRBV6-6 and TRBJ1-1; 8 positions match TRBD1. The germline CDR1 and CDR2 sequences are MNHNY and SVGAGI (reference sequence). CDR3 length: 14 amino acids. Losses at the gene ends were 7 bases for V and 5 bases for J; bases not matched to a gene: 9.

This sequence joins TRBV9 and TRBJ1-2; 8 positions match TRBD1. Looked up from germline, CDR1 is SGDLS and CDR2 is YYNGEE. The CDR3 length is 14 residues. V shed 0 bases and J 14 bases; nucleotides not matched to a gene: 12. The CDR3 loop reads CASSVEQGALFMTF. CDR3 in DNA: TGTGCCAGCAGCGTAGAGCAGGGGGCGCTATTTATGACCTTC.

The V call is TRBV7-8, the J call TRBJ2-7, with TRBD2 matching over 10 bases. The trim removed 5 bases at V and 6 bases at J, leaving 22 bases unmatched. CDR1 SGHVS and CDR2 FQNEAQ come from the germline V gene. This CDR3 spans 19 amino acids. CDR3 nucleotide sequence: TGTGCCAGCAGCCTTACGACTTTCGGGCTAGCGGGAGATTCGGGCGAGCAGTACTTC. Its translation is CASSLTTFGLAGDSGEQYF.

The chain is built from TRBV5-1 and TRBJ2-3, with 8 bases that match TRBD2. In germline, CDR1 is SGHRS, CDR2 YFSETQ. Losses at the gene ends were 5 bases for V and 2 bases for J; bases not matched to a gene: 4. This CDR3 comprises 14 residues. CDR3 amino acids: CASRGSGVTDTQYF. The CDR3 DNA reads as TGCGCCAGCAGGGGTAGCGGGGTCACAGATACGCAGTATTTT.

This clone was seen more than once but under ten times. This chain connects TRBV19 to TRBJ2-1; no reliable D call. V was cut by 5 bases and J by 8 bases, with 13 bases left in between. The CDR3 is 13 residues long. The germline V gene has CDR1 LNHDA and CDR2 SQIVND (reference sequence). The CDR3 protein is CASSPRALHEQFF. CDR3 coding DNA: TGTGCCAGTAGTCCCCGTGCCCTCCATGAGCAGTTCTTC.

The chain links TRBV29-1 to TRBJ2-1; TRBD2 aligns across 7 bases. From germline, CDR1 is SQVTM and CDR2 ANQGSEA. This CDR3 is built from 13 residues. With V trimmed by 4 bases and J by 8 bases, 8 bases remained unmatched. CDR3 amino acids: CSVGRSGEDEQFF. For the CDR3, the DNA is TGCAGCGTTGGTAGGAGCGGGGAAGATGAGCAGTTCTTC.

The chain links TRBV5-4 to TRBJ2-3; the D gene is possibly TRBD2 (5 bases). The V gene lost 0 bases and the J gene lost 3 bases, with 14 bases spanning the gap. The length of the CDR3 is 16 residues. Germline V gene data show CDR1 as SGHNT and CDR2 as YYREEE (reference sequence). CDR3: CASSLESLSGTDTQYF. In DNA form, the CDR3 reads TGTGCCAGCAGCTTGGAGTCCCTGTCGGGAACAGATACGCAGTATTTT.

A few counts support this clone. The J gene is TRBJ1-5, the V gene TRBV7-9; weak D call: TRBD1 (5 bases). This CDR3 spans 14 amino acids. V lost 3 bases, J lost 2 bases, and 8 bases lay in between. Germline CDR1 is SEHNR and CDR2 is FQNEAQ (reference sequence). CDR3 sequence: CASSLEGRNQPQHF. The CDR3 DNA follows: TGTGCCAGCAGCTTGGAGGGACGCAATCAGCCCCAGCATTTT.

This clone has a handful of counts. The chain carries TRBV29-1 and TRBJ1-1, with D uncertain. This CDR3 region has 12 residues. Trimming stripped 6 bases from V and 4 bases from J, with 12 bases between. Per germline, CDR1 SQVTM and CDR2 ANQGSEA. CDR3 protein: CSVLELATEAFF. Written as DNA, the CDR3 is TGCAGCGTGCTAGAATTGGCCACTGAAGCTTTCTTT.

The chain couples TRBV5-6 to TRBJ2-3, with D possibly TRBD1 on 5 matching bases. This CDR3 is built from 14 residues. Trimming stripped 2 bases from V and 1 base from J, with 8 bases between. Looked up from germline, CDR1 is SGHDT and CDR2 is YYEEEE. This CDR3 is CASSFREGTDTQYF. In DNA form, the CDR3 reads TGTGCCAGCAGCTTCAGGGAAGGCACAGATACGCAGTATTTT. Full variable domain (outside the CDR3, taken from reference TRBV5-6 and TRBJ2-3): DAGVTQSPTHLIKTRGQQVTLRCSPKSGHDTVSWYQQALGQGPQFIFQYYEEEERQRGNFPDRFSGHQFPNYSSELNVNALLLGDSALYLCASSFREGTDTQYFGPGTRLTVL.

J is TRBJ1-5 and V is TRBV19; no clear D gene. This CDR3 contains 14 residues. The V end was cut by 5 bases, the J end by 7 bases, with 15 bases between. Germline assignment: CDR1 LNHDA and CDR2 SQIVND (reference sequence). CDR3 coding DNA: TGTGCCAGTAGTCCACGAGGACGGTTGCAGCCCCAGCATTTT. Its translation is CASSPRGRLQPQHF.

The V and J genes are TRBV10-1 and TRBJ2-2, with D perhaps matching TRBD2 (6 bases). V was pared by 9 bases and J by 6 bases, with 14 bases between. This CDR3 has 13 amino acids. Germline V gene lookup returns CDR1 WNHNN and CDR2 SYGVQD (reference sequence). The CDR3 DNA reads as TGCGCCAGACTAGCACCGGAGGCCGGGGAGCTGTTTTTT. Protein sequence: CARLAPEAGELFF.

The rearrangement links TRBV6-5 to TRBJ2-2; 7 bases align to TRBD1. The CDR3 consists of 13 residues. Looked up from germline, CDR1 is MNHEY and CDR2 is SVGAGI. The J segment lost 4 bases and the V segment lost 6 bases, leaving 2 bases of the junction unmatched. As DNA, the CDR3 is TGTGCCAGCAGGGGGACAGTCACCGGGGAGCTGTTTTTT. Its translation is CASRGTVTGELFF.